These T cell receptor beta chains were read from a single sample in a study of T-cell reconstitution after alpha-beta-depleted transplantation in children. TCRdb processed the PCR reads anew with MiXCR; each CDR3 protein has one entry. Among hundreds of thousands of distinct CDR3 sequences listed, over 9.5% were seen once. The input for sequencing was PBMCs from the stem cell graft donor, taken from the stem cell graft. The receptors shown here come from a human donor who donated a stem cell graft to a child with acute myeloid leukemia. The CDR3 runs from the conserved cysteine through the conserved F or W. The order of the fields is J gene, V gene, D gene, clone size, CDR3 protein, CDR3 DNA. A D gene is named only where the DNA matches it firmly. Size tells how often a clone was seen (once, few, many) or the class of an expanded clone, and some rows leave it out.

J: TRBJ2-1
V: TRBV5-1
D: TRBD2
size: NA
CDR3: CASSSAGADSEQFF
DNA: TGCGCCAGCAGTTCGGCGGGAGCAGACAGTGAGCAGTTCTTC

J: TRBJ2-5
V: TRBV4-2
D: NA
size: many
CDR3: CASSQGLEETQYF
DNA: TGTGCCAGCAGCCAAGGACTAGAAGAGACCCAGTACTTC

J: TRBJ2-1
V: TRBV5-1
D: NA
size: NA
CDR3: CASSWGSTRSSYNEQFF
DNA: TGCGCCAGCAGCTGGGGATCTACCAGGAGCTCCTACAATGAGCAGTTCTTC

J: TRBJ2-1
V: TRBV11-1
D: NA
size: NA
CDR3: CASSERGRHNEQFF
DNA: TGTGCCAGCAGTGAACGGGGACGGCACAATGAGCAGTTCTTC

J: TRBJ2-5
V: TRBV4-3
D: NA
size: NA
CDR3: CASSAGLQGLYETQYF
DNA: TGCGCCAGCAGCGCCGGACTGCAGGGGCTTTACGAGACCCAGTACTTC

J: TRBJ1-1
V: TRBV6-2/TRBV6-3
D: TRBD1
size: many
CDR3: CASSSPGQGETEAFF
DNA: TGTGCCAGCAGTTCCCCGGGACAGGGGGAAACTGAAGCTTTCTTT

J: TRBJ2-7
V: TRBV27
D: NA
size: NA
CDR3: CASSLDREDYEQYF
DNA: TGTGCCAGCAGTTTAGACAGAGAGGACTACGAGCAGTACTTC

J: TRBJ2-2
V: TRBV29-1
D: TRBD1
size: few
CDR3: CSVGIAGQGAPGELFF
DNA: TGCAGCGTTGGAATCGCGGGTCAGGGGGCACCCGGGGAGCTGTTTTTT

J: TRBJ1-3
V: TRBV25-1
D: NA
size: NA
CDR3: CASSGSRQLGNTIYF
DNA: TGTGCCAGCAGTGGATCCCGCCAGCTTGGAAACACCATATATTTT

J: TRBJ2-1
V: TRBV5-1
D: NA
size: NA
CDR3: CASSLARLANNEQFF
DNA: TGCGCCAGCAGCTTGGCCCGGCTAGCGAACAATGAGCAGTTCTTC

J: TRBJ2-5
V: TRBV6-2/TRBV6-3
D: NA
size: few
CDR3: CASSDTRGLKVETQYF
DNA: TGTGCCAGCAGTGACACCAGGGGACTTAAAGTGGAGACCCAGTACTTC

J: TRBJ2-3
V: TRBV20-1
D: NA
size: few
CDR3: CSAGGQRNTDTQYF
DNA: TGCAGTGCTGGAGGACAGCGCAACACAGATACGCAGTATTTT

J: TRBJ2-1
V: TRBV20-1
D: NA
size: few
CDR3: CSATGTNNEQFF
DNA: TGCAGTGCAACCGGGACCAACAATGAGCAGTTCTTC

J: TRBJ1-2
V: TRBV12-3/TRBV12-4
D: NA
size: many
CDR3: CASSLGHSNYGYTF
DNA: TGTGCCAGCAGTTTAGGGCACAGTAACTATGGCTACACCTTC

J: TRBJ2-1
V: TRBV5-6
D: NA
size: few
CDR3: CASSFNGGYNEQFF
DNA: TGTGCCAGCAGCTTCAACGGGGGTTACAATGAGCAGTTCTTC

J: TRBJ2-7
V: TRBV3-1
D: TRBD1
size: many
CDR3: CASSQGTVSSYEQYF
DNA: TGTGCCAGCAGCCAGGGGACAGTATCCTCCTACGAGCAGTACTTC

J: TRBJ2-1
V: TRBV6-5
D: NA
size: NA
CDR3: CASSYQRLTSNEQFF
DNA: TGTGCCAGCAGTTACCAACGTCTGACCAGCAATGAGCAGTTCTTC

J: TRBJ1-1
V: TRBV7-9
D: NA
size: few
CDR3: CASSAGIGGETEAFF
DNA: TGTGCCAGCAGCGCGGGAATTGGAGGAGAGACTGAAGCTTTCTTT

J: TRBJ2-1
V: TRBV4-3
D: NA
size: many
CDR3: CASSPIAGNEQFF
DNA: TGCGCCAGCAGCCCTATAGCTGGCAATGAGCAGTTCTTC

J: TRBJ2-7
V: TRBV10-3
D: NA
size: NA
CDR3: CAISERSGTSYEQYF
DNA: TGTGCCATCAGTGAACGGTCCGGGACCTCCTACGAGCAGTACTTC

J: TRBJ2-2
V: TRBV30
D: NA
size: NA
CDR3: CAWSTEYTGELFF
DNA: TGTGCCTGGAGTACCGAATACACCGGGGAGCTGTTTTTT

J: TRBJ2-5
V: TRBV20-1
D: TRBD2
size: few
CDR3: CSAGAFLAGGPATQYF
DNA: TGCAGTGCTGGGGCGTTTCTAGCGGGAGGGCCAGCGACCCAGTACTTC

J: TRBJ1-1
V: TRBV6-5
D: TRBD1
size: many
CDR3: CASSSRGQGTEAFF
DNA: TGTGCCAGCAGTTCACGAGGACAGGGCACTGAAGCTTTCTTT

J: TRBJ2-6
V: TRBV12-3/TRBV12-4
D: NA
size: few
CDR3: CASSSGAGANVLTF
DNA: TGTGCCAGCAGCTCAGGGGCTGGGGCCAACGTCCTGACTTTC

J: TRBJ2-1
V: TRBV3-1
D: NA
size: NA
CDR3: CACSQVFSSYNEQFF
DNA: TGTGCCTGCAGCCAAGTCTTTAGCTCCTACAATGAGCAGTTCTTC

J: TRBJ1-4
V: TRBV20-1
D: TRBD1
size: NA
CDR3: CSARDESQGANEELFF
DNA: TGCAGTGCTAGAGATGAGAGTCAGGGGGCTAATGAAGAACTGTTTTTT

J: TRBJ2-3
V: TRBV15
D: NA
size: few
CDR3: CATSRRAVHLSTDTQYF
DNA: TGTGCCACCAGCAGACGGGCCGTTCACCTTAGCACAGATACGCAGTATTTT

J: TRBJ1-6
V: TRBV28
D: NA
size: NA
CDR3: CASRRRSLHF
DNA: TGTGCCAGTCGGAGGAGATCCCTCCACTTT

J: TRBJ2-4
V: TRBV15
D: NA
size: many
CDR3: CATSRDRGVSAKNIQYF
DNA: TGTGCCACCAGCAGAGATCGGGGCGTGAGTGCCAAAAACATTCAGTACTTC

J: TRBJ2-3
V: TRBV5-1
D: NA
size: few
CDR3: CASSLAQGPDTQYF
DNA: TGCGCCAGCAGCTTGGCCCAGGGCCCAGATACGCAGTATTTT

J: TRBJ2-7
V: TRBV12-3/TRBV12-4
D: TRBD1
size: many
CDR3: CASSYRGDYEQYF
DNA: TGTGCCAGCAGTTACAGGGGGGACTACGAGCAGTACTTC

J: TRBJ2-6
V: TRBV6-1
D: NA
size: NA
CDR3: CASRSVGSGANVLTF
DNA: TGTGCCAGCAGATCGGTGGGCTCTGGGGCCAACGTCCTGACTTTC

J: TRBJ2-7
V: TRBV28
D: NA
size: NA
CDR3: CASSFVGARRVYEQYF
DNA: TGTGCCAGCAGTTTCGTAGGAGCGAGAAGGGTCTACGAGCAGTACTTC

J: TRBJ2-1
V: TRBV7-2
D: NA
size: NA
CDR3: CASSLHGTTDEQFF
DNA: TGTGCCAGCAGCCTACACGGGACAACGGATGAGCAGTTCTTC

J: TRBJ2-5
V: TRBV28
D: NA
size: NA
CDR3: CASSLYRRTGREKYF
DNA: TGTGCCAGCAGTTTATACCGTCGGACCGGGAGAGAGAAGTACTTC

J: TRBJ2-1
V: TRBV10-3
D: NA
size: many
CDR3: CAISKSGETYNEQFF
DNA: TGTGCCATATCTAAAAGCGGAGAGACCTACAATGAGCAGTTCTTC

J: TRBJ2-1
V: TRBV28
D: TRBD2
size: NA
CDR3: CASSPPQVGRSGEQFF
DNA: TGTGCCAGCAGTCCCCCCCAGGTCGGGAGGTCAGGAGAGCAGTTCTTC

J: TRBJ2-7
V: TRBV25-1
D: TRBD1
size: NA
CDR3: CASSDTGVPYEQYF
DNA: TGTGCCAGCAGTGACACAGGGGTCCCCTACGAGCAGTACTTC

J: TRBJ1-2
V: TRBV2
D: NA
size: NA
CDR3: CASILSGSNYGYTF
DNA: TGTGCCAGCATTCTTTCGGGGTCTAACTATGGCTACACCTTC

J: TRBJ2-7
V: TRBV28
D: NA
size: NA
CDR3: CASSNDRPGYEQYF
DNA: TGTGCCAGCAGTAATGACAGGCCTGGCTACGAGCAGTACTTC

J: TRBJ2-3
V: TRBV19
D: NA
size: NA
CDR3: CATSPGHLTDTQYF
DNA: TGTGCCACTTCGCCGGGACACCTCACAGATACGCAGTATTTT

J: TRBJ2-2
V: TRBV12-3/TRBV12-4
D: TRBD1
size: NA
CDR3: CASSPDRVLDTGELFF
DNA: TGTGCCAGCAGTCCCGACAGGGTCTTGGACACCGGGGAGCTGTTTTTT

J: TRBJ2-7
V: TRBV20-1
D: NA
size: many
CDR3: CSAELTSEQYF
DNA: TGCAGTGCTGAACTAACTAGTGAGCAGTACTTC

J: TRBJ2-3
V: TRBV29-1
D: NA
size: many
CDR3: CSVDTGSTDTQYF
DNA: TGCAGCGTTGATACGGGGTCCACAGATACGCAGTATTTT

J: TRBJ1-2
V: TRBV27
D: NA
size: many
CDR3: CASSDRLGGYGYTF
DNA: TGTGCCAGCAGTGACCGGTTAGGTGGCTATGGCTACACCTTC

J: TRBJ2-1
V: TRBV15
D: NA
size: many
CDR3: CATSRDSEQFF
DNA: TGTGCCACCAGCAGAGACTCCGAGCAGTTCTTC

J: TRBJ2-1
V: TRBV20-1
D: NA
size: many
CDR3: CMVFARGDHNEQFF
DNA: TGCATGGTTTTCGCTAGAGGGGATCACAATGAGCAGTTCTTC

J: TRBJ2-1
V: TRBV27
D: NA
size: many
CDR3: CASSLTSGGAGNEQFF
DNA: TGTGCCAGCAGTTTAACTTCGGGGGGCGCAGGGAATGAGCAGTTCTTC

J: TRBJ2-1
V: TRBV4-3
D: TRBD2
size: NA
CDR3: CASSQDPAGGFLTSGNEQFF
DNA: TGCGCCAGCAGCCAAGATCCAGCGGGAGGTTTCCTTACGAGTGGAAATGAGCAGTTCTTC

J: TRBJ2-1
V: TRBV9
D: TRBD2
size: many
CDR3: CASSSWTSGNEQFF
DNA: TGTGCCAGCAGCTCATGGACTAGCGGGAATGAGCAGTTCTTC

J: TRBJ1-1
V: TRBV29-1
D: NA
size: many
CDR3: CSASQGRNTEAFF
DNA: TGCAGCGCCTCGCAGGGTCGGAACACTGAAGCTTTCTTT

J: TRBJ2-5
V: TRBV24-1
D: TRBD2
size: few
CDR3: CATSPSGTAQETQYF
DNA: TGTGCCACCAGTCCGAGCGGGACGGCCCAAGAGACCCAGTACTTC